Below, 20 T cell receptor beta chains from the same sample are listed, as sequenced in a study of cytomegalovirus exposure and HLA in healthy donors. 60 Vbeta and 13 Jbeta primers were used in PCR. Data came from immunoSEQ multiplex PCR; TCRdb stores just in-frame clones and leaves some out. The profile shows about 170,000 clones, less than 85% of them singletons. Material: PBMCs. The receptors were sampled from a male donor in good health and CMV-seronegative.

CDR3 nucleotides: TGTGCCAGCAGAACCAGCAGACTCTACGAGCAGTACTTC. Amino acid sequence: CASRTSRLYEQYF. The chain recombines TRBV28 with TRBJ2-7; D gene ambiguous. The germline V gene encodes CDR1 MDHEN and CDR2 SYDVKM. The V gene lost 6 bases and the J gene lost 3 bases, with 12 bases spanning the gap. The CDR3 extends over 13 amino acids.

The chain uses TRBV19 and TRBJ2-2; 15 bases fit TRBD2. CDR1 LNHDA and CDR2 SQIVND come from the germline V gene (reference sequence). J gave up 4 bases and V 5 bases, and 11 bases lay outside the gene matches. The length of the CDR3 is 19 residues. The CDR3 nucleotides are TGTGCCAGTAGTGGGCGGGGACTAGCGGGAGGTTCGGGCACCGGGGAGCTGTTTTTT. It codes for CASSGRGLAGGSGTGELFF.

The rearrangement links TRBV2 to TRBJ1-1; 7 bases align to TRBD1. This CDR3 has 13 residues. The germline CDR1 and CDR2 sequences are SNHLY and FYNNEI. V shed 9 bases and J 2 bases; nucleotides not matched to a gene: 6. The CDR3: CASQQGFNTEAFF. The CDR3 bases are TGTGCCAGTCAACAGGGGTTTAACACTGAAGCTTTCTTT. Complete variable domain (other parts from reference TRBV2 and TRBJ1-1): EPEVTQTPSHQVTQMGQEVILRCVPISNHLYFYWYRQILGQKVEFLVSFYNNEISEKSEIFDDQFSVERPDGSNFTLKIRSTKLEDSAMYFCASQQGFNTEAFFGQGTRLTVV.

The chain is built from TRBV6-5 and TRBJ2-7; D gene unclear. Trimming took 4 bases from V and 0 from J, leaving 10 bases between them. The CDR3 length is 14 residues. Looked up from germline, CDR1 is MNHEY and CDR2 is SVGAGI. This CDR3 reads CASSSTTVSYEQYF. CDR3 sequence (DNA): TGTGCCAGCAGTTCCACGACTGTCTCCTACGAGCAGTACTTC.

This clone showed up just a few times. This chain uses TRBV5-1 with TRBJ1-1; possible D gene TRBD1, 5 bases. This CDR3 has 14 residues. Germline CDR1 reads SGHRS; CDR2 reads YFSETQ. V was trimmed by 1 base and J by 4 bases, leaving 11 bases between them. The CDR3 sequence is CASSLLRVATEAFF. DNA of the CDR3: TGCGCCAGCAGCTTGCTCAGGGTGGCCACTGAAGCTTTCTTT. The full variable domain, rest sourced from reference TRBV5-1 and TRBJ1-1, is KAGVTQTPRYLIKTRGQQVTLSCSPISGHRSVSWYQQTPGQGLQFLFEYFSETQRNKGNFPGRFSGRQFSNSRSEMNVSTLELGDSALYLCASSLLRVATEAFFGQGTRLTVV.

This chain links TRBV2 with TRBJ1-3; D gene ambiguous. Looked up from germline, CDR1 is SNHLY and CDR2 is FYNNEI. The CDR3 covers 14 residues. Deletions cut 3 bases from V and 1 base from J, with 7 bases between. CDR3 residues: CASSETGSGNTIYF. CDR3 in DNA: TGTGCCAGCAGTGAGACGGGATCTGGAAACACCATATATTTT.

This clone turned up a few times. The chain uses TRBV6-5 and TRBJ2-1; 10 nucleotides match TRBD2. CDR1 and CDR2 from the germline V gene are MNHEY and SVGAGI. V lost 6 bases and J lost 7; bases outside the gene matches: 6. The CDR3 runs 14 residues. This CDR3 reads CASSPLAGVNEQFF. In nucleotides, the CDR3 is TGTGCCAGCAGCCCGCTAGCGGGGGTGAATGAGCAGTTCTTC.

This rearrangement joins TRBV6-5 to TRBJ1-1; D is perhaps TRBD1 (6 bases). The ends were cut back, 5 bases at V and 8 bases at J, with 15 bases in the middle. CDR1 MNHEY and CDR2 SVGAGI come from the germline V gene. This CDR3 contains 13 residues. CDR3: CASSILRGEEAFF. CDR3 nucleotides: TGTGCCAGCAGTATACTCAGGGGCGAAGAAGCTTTCTTT.

The CDR3 loop reads CASGDGELFF. In DNA form, the CDR3 reads TGTGCCAGCGGAGACGGGGAGCTGTTTTTT. The V call is TRBV9, the J call TRBJ2-2, with D hard to call. Trimming pared 7 bases from V and 7 bases from J, leaving 5 bases between. This CDR3 has 10 residues. The germline V gene encodes CDR1 SGDLS and CDR2 YYNGEE. Filled out from reference TRBV9 and TRBJ2-2, the complete variable domain reads DSGVTQTPKHLITATGQRVTLRCSPRSGDLSVYWYQQSLDQGLQFLIQYYNGEERAKGNILERFSAQQFPDLHSELNLSSLELGDSALYFCASGDGELFFGEGSRLTVL.

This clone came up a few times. The CDR3 spells CASSTWTSGNSQETQYF. In DNA form, the CDR3 reads TGTGCCAGCAGCACGTGGACTAGCGGGAACTCCCAAGAGACCCAGTACTTC. The genes are TRBV7-8 and TRBJ2-5, with TRBD2 matching 12 bases. The germline V gene has CDR1 SGHVS and CDR2 FQNEAQ. This CDR3 is built from 17 residues. The V gene end was trimmed by 5 bases and the J gene end by 1 base; junction bases not matched to a gene: 8.

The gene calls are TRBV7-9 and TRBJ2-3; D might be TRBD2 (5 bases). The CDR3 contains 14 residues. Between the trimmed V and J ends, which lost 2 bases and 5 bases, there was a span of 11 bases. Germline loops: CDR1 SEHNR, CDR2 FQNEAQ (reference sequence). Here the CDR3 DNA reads TGTGCCAGCAGCTTAAGCCTAGCAGGAGATACGCAGTATTTT. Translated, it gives CASSLSLAGDTQYF.

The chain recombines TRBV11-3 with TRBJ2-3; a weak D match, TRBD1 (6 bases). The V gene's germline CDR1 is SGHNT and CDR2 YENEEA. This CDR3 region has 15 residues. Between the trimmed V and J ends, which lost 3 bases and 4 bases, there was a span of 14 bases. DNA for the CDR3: TGTGCCAGCAGCTTTGATGGCCAGGGGTCAGATACGCAGTATTTT. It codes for CASSFDGQGSDTQYF.

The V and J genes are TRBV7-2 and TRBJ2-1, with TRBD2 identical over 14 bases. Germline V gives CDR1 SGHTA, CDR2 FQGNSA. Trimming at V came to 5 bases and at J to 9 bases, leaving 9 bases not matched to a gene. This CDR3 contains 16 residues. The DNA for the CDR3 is TGTGCCAGCAGCCCCCAGACTAGCGGGGGGGCCGGTGAGCAGTTCTTC. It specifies CASSPQTSGGAGEQFF.

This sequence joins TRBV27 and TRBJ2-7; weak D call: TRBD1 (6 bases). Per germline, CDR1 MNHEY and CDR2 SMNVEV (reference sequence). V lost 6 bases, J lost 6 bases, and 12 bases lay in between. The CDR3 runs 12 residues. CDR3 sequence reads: CASSPTGFEQYF. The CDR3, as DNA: TGTGCCAGCAGCCCCACAGGGTTCGAGCAGTACTTC.

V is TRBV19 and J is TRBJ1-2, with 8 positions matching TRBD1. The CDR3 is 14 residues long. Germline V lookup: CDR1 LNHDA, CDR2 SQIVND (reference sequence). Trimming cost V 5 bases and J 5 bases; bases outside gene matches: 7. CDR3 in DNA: TGTGCCAGTAGTGTCGGGACAGGTACTTATGGCTACACCTTC. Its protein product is CASSVGTGTYGYTF.

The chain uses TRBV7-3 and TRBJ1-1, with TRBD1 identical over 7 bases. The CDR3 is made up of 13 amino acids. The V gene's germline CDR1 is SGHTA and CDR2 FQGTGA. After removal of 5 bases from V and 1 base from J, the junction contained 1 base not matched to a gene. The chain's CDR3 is CASSHRGNTEAFF. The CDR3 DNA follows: TGTGCCAGCAGCCACAGGGGGAACACTGAAGCTTTCTTT.

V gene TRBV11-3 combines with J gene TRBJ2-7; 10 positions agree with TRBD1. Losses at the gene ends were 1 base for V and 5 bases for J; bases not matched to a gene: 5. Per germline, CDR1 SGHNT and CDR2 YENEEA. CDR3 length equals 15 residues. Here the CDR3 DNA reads TGTGCCAGCAGCTTAGGGGGGACAGGGGAACACGAGCAGTACTTC. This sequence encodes CASSLGGTGEHEQYF.

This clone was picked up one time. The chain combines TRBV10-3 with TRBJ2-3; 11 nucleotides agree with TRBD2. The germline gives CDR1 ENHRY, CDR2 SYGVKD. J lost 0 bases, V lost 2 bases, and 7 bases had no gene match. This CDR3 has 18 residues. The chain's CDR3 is CAISERTSGFGSTDTQYF. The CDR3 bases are TGTGCCATCAGTGAGAGGACTAGCGGGTTCGGTAGCACAGATACGCAGTATTTT.

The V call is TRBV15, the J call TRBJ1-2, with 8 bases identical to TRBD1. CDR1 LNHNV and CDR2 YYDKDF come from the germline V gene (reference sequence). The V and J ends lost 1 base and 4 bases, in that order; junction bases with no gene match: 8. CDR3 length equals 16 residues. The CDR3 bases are TGTGCCACCAGCAGAGCCGGGCAGGGGGCCATCTATGGCTACACCTTC. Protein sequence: CATSRAGQGAIYGYTF.

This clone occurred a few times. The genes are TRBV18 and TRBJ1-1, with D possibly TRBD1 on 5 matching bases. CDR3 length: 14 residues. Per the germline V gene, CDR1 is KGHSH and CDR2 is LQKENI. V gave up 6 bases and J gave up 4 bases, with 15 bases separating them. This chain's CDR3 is CASSISGQGTEAFF. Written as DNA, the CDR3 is TGTGCCAGCTCTATTTCAGGACAAGGCACTGAAGCTTTCTTT.